This entry lists 8 T cell receptor beta chains sequenced from one sample in a study of shared clonotypes between healthy human individuals (dated by TCRdb to the early 2020s). Library method: the immunoSEQ multiplex PCR assay. Drawn from immuneACCESS, this table holds only the in-frame rearrangements with V and J called that TCRdb kept. Clones are partly lost; checked studies trace under half to an unresolved V gene and leave the rest unexplained. The sample data list about 1.4 million clones, and roughly 96% of these were observed just once. The leading ten clones occupy approximately 1.2% of the sample. The specimen sequenced was naive CD4+ T cells sorted from blood. This specimen's cell subset or site label, interpreted: CD45RA+ positively selected. The origin of the receptors is a man aged 25 to 45 in good health.

This rearrangement joins TRBV15 to TRBJ1-1, with 9 bases matching TRBD1. Unmatched junction bases numbered 5, after V lost 9 bases and J lost 0 bases. In germline, CDR1 is LNHNV, CDR2 YYDKDF (reference sequence). The CDR3 sequence is 14 residues long. CDR3 in amino acids: CATTGGLMNTEAFF. The CDR3 DNA follows: TGTGCCACGACAGGGGGACTCATGAACACTGAAGCTTTCTTT.

The rearrangement uses TRBV7-9 and TRBJ2-7; D is unresolved. Per the germline V gene, CDR1 is SEHNR and CDR2 is FQNEAQ (reference sequence). V was pared by 2 bases and J by 7 bases, with 15 bases between. The CDR3 totals 14 residues. The CDR3 sequence: CASSLTSGSVEQYF. In nucleotides, the CDR3 is TGTGCCAGCAGCTTAACGAGTGGGTCGGTAGAGCAGTACTTC.

The rearrangement links TRBV7-9 to TRBJ2-5; 8 positions agree with TRBD1. The trim removed 9 bases at V and 5 bases at J, leaving 5 bases unmatched. Germline CDR1 reads SEHNR; CDR2 reads FQNEAQ (reference sequence). CDR3 length equals 12 residues. CDR3 DNA: TGTGCCAGTAGCGACAGGGGCGAGACCCAGTACTTC. Its translation is CASSDRGETQYF.

V and J are TRBV5-1 and TRBJ2-2, with D maybe TRBD2 (6 bases). Trimming took 6 bases from V and 1 from J, leaving 16 bases between them. The germline V gene encodes CDR1 SGHRS and CDR2 YFSETQ. The CDR3 consists of 16 residues. The CDR3 sequence is CASTTLGGENTGELFF. The CDR3 DNA is TGCGCCAGCACTACTTTGGGGGGAGAGAACACCGGGGAGCTGTTTTTT.

The chain recombines TRBV5-1 with TRBJ2-3; D gene unclear. The CDR3 spans 14 residues. CDR1 is SGHRS, CDR2 YFSETQ, per germline. The V gene lost 0 bases and the J gene lost 2 bases, with 7 bases spanning the gap. CDR3 DNA: TGCGCCAGCAGCTTGGGGGTGAACACAGATACGCAGTATTTT. It translates to CASSLGVNTDTQYF.

The CDR3 bases are TGTGCCACGGGACAGGGGGCTGCTAATGAAAAACTGTTTTTT. Translated, it gives CATGQGAANEKLFF. V is TRBV5-4 and J is TRBJ1-4, with 12 bases identical to TRBD1. V trimming: 9 bases; J trimming: 3 bases; junction bases outside the gene matches: 3. This CDR3 is built from 14 residues. CDR1 and CDR2 (germline): SGHNT, YYREEE (reference sequence).

The rearrangement links TRBV5-1 to TRBJ2-3; 7 bases fit TRBD2. The CDR3 spans 14 residues. The V segment lost 4 bases and the J segment 2 bases; nucleotides outside the gene matches: 4. Germline assignment: CDR1 SGHRS and CDR2 YFSETQ. The DNA of the CDR3 is TGCGCCAGCAGCCCGGGAGGCTTCACAGATACGCAGTATTTT. It yields the protein CASSPGGFTDTQYF.

V and J are TRBV11-2 and TRBJ2-4; D is unresolved. The CDR3 spans 12 residues. V was trimmed by 5 bases and J by 1 base, leaving 3 bases between them. In germline, CDR1 is SGHAT, CDR2 FQNNGV. The CDR3 loop is CASSRAKNIQYF. In nucleotides, the CDR3 is TGTGCCAGCAGCCGGGCCAAAAACATTCAGTACTTC.